This T cell receptor beta chain was sequenced for a study of spatial heterogeneity in lung cancer. Study-level background: Each time, sequencing found more beta-chain sequences than alpha-chain sequences.

By share, this clonotype counts as medium-sized (0.01 to 0.1%). Its antigen is currently unknown. A distinct unique molecular identifier was carried by each TCR cDNA molecule. Via MiXCR, TCRdb re-called the 5' RACE reads, giving one row per CDR3 protein. The sample comprises thousands of distinct CDR3 sequences, 7.8% of which are singletons, and 15% to 20% rests with the top ten. Documented time point: sample taken at primary tumor resection. Material for sequencing was whole RNA from tumor, nontumor lung or frozen PBMC, left unsorted. Points from the study as a whole: Mutation tallies in tumors tracked expanded intratumoral alpha and beta TCR counts.

Germline V lookup: CDR1 SGHTA, CDR2 FQGNSA. CDR3 length: 14 residues. The V end was cut by 1 base, the J end by 2 bases, with 8 bases between. V is TRBV7-2 and J is TRBJ1-2, with no clear D. Sequenced here: lung tumor tissue, sampled at surgery. The TCR was taken from a female donor with early-stage non-small cell lung cancer. The CDR3 protein is CASSLVLQNYGYTF. CDR3 in DNA: TGTGCCAGCAGCTTAGTACTCCAAAACTATGGCTACACCTTC.